Presented here are 26 T cell receptor beta chains from one specimen sequenced in a study of T cell changes during pregnancy in multiple sclerosis. The data were produced by immunoSEQ multiplex PCR, yet TCRdb's version contains in-frame clones alone and is incomplete. Of 45,000 to 55,000 clones listed, around 92% were seen once; the top ten hold 0.16%. This material consisted of CD4+ T cells from peripheral blood mononuclear cells, taken after pregnancy. Source of these receptors: a female donor in good health, enrolled as a control in a pregnancy study.

This chain connects TRBV5-8 to TRBJ1-5, with D maybe TRBD1 (5 bases). The CDR3 loop spans 16 amino acids. Germline V gives CDR1 SGHTS, CDR2 YDEGEE. Deletions cut 0 bases from V and 9 bases from J, with 19 bases between. CDR3 in amino acids: CASSLALRQGDRPQHF. CDR3 nucleotides: TGTGCCAGCAGCTTGGCCTTGCGACAAGGGGATCGGCCCCAGCATTTT.

The chain is built from TRBV11-2 and TRBJ2-7; D uncertain. With 5 bases removed from V and 7 bases from J, the gap between germline ends came to 18 bases. CDR3 size: 14 residues. The V gene's germline CDR1 is SGHAT and CDR2 FQNNGV. CDR3 sequence (DNA): TGTGCCAGCAGCCCCGCATTGCACCTAGGAGAGCAGTACTTC. Its translation is CASSPALHLGEQYF.

Concerning this clone itself: Mismatch with germline at one junction end may stem from a read error. The rearrangement links TRBV7-7 to TRBJ2-5, with 10 positions matching TRBD2. There are 17 residues in the CDR3. CDR1 and CDR2 from the germline V gene are SSHAT and FNYEAQ (reference sequence). The CDR3 DNA sequence: TGTGCTAGCAGCTTAGGAATAGCGGGGGGCCGCCAAGAGACCCAGTACTTC. Residues: CASSLGIAGGRQETQYF.

The chain recombines TRBV10-3 with TRBJ2-5, with a weak D call TRBD2 (6 bases). CDR3 length: 14 residues. With 2 bases removed from V and 2 bases from J, the gap between germline ends came to 9 bases. Germline loops: CDR1 ENHRY, CDR2 SYGVKD. For the CDR3, the DNA is TGTGCCATCAGTGAGGCAGGACTACAAGAGACCCAGTACTTC. Translation: CAISEAGLQETQYF.

The chain is built from TRBV19 and TRBJ2-5; D not resolved. V was trimmed by 5 bases and J by 4 bases, leaving 5 bases between them. CDR1 is LNHDA, CDR2 SQIVND, per germline (reference sequence). CDR3 length: 11 amino acids. The chain's CDR3 is CASSFRETQYF. CDR3 nucleotides: TGTGCCAGTAGTTTCCGAGAGACCCAGTACTTC.

The chain couples TRBV19 to TRBJ1-2; 9 nucleotides line up with TRBD1. Germline trimming cut 4 bases from V and 3 bases from J; bases unmatched to any gene: 12. The CDR3 covers 17 residues. Germline V gives CDR1 LNHDA, CDR2 SQIVND (reference sequence). In nucleotides, the CDR3 is TGTGCCAGTAGTAAAAGACAGGGGGGAGTACCCCACTATGGCTACACCTTC. Residues: CASSKRQGGVPHYGYTF. Full variable domain (rest looked up from reference TRBV19 and TRBJ1-2): DGGITQSPKYLFRKEGQNVTLSCEQNLNHDAMYWYRQDPGQGLRLIYYSQIVNDFQKGDIAEGYSVSREKKESFPLTVTSAQKNPTAFYLCASSKRQGGVPHYGYTFGSGTRLTVV.

This clone was detected only once. The rearrangement links TRBV14 to TRBJ2-7; maybe TRBD1 (5 bases). This CDR3 contains 15 residues. Germline CDR1 and CDR2: SGHDN and FVKESK. V lost 4 bases and J lost 5, with 18 bases in between. The DNA for the CDR3 is TGTGCCAGCAGCCCACAGGTTTCGAAGGGCGACGAGCAGTACTTC. Protein: CASSPQVSKGDEQYF. Full variable domain (rest looked up from reference TRBV14 and TRBJ2-7): EAGVTQFPSHSVIEKGQTVTLRCDPISGHDNLYWYRRVMGKEIKFLLHFVKESKQDESGMPNNRFLAERTGGTYSTLKVQPAELEDSGVYFCASSPQVSKGDEQYFGPGTRLTVT.

This chain links TRBV7-9 with TRBJ1-1; TRBD1 matches at 8 bases. Unmatched junction bases numbered 7, after V lost 5 bases and J lost 5 bases. This CDR3 region has 14 residues. Germline-derived CDR1 and CDR2 are SEHNR and FQNEAQ (reference sequence). CDR3 coding DNA: TGTGCCAGCAGCACTGGGACAGGTAATACTGAAGCTTTCTTT. Residues: CASSTGTGNTEAFF.

The chain has TRBV29-1 and TRBJ1-1; TRBD1 matches at 7 bases. This CDR3 spans 12 amino acids. Per the germline V gene, CDR1 is SQVTM and CDR2 is ANQGSEA. J was trimmed by 2 bases and V by 7 bases; bases with no gene match: 4. Here the CDR3 reads CSARTGNTEAFF. The DNA for the CDR3 is TGCAGCGCCCGGACAGGTAACACTGAAGCTTTCTTT. Using reference TRBV29-1 and TRBJ1-1 for the parts outside the CDR3, the full variable domain is SAVISQKPSRDICQRGTSLTIQCQVDSQVTMMFWYRQQPGQSLTLIATANQGSEATYESGFVIDKFPISRPNLTFSTLTVSNMSPEDSSIYLCSARTGNTEAFFGQGTRLTVV.

J is TRBJ2-5 and V is TRBV6-6; TRBD2 is a possible D gene (6 bases). Germline CDR1 reads MNHNY; CDR2 reads SVGAGI (reference sequence). There are 15 residues in the CDR3. V shed 0 bases and J shed 6 bases, with 14 bases lying between them. CDR3 region: CASSYSTSGVQTQYF. The CDR3 DNA follows: TGTGCCAGCAGTTACTCGACTAGTGGGGTACAGACCCAGTACTTC.

This clone has just one count. This chain joins TRBV7-6 and TRBJ2-5; perhaps TRBD1 as D (5 bases). This CDR3 spans 14 amino acids. Looked up from germline, CDR1 is SGHVS and CDR2 is FNYEAQ. V lost 2 bases and J 2 bases, leaving 9 bases between the germline ends. The CDR3 DNA reads TGTGCCAGCAGCTTATCAAACAGGCAAGAGACCCAGTACTTC. This gives the protein CASSLSNRQETQYF.

This clone was detected only a few times. This chain uses TRBV5-4 with TRBJ2-1; TRBD2 matches at 10 bases. There are 15 residues in the CDR3. Looked up from germline, CDR1 is SGHNT and CDR2 is YYREEE (reference sequence). The V gene end was trimmed by 3 bases and the J gene end by 4 bases; junction bases not matched to a gene: 4. The CDR3 loop is CASSYSGGHYNEQFF. In DNA, the CDR3 is TGTGCCAGCAGCTATAGCGGGGGGCATTACAATGAGCAGTTCTTC.

The chain couples TRBV5-4 to TRBJ2-3; TRBD2 matches at 10 bases. The germline V gene has CDR1 SGHNT and CDR2 YYREEE (reference sequence). J gave up 6 bases and V 3 bases, and 7 bases lay outside the gene matches. The CDR3 runs 15 residues. The CDR3, as DNA: TGTGCCAGCAGCTCCCCAGCGGGGGGGTTTGATACGCAGTATTTT. Encoded protein: CASSSPAGGFDTQYF.

The chain combines TRBV5-4 with TRBJ1-1; 8 positions agree with TRBD1. Trimming removed 3 bases from V and 3 bases from J; junction bases left unmatched: 4. This CDR3 region has 14 residues. The V gene's germline CDR1 is SGHNT and CDR2 YYREEE (reference sequence). The CDR3 sequence: CASSSQGADTEAFF. The CDR3 DNA is TGTGCCAGCAGCTCCCAGGGGGCGGACACTGAAGCTTTCTTT.

This chain links TRBV19 with TRBJ2-7; D is possibly TRBD2 (6 bases). The V gene lost 8 bases and the J gene lost 3 bases, with 17 bases spanning the gap. The CDR3 is made up of 14 amino acids. Germline-derived CDR1 and CDR2 are LNHDA and SQIVND (reference sequence). The CDR3 spells CASSPGGAVYEQYF. CDR3 in DNA: TGTGCCAGTTCCCCCGGCGGGGCCGTCTACGAGCAGTACTTC.

The DNA for the CDR3 is TGCGCCAGCAGCGTCAGGGTTGTCGCCGGGGAGCTGTTTTTT. Translating it yields CASSVRVVAGELFF. The rearrangement links TRBV5-1 to TRBJ2-2, with a tentative D call TRBD1 (5 bases). V was pared by 4 bases and J by 6 bases, with 13 bases between. The CDR3 length is 14 residues. The germline V gene encodes CDR1 SGHRS and CDR2 YFSETQ.

The chain couples TRBV11-1 to TRBJ2-7; the match to TRBD1 covers 8 bases. CDR1 and CDR2 (germline): SGHAT, FQDESV (reference sequence). Unmatched junction bases numbered 4, after V lost 0 bases and J lost 3 bases. The CDR3 is 15 amino acids. For the CDR3, the DNA is TGTGCCAGCAGCTTAGCCGGGACAGGAGACTACGAGCAGTACTTC. Its translation is CASSLAGTGDYEQYF.

This rearrangement joins TRBV15 to TRBJ2-6, with D possibly matching TRBD1 (5 bases). Germline loops: CDR1 LNHNV, CDR2 YYDKDF (reference sequence). This CDR3 is built from 13 residues. V lost 1 base and J 13 bases, leaving 11 bases between the germline ends. CDR3 amino acids: CATSRGQTRVLTF. The DNA for the CDR3 is TGTGCCACCAGCAGAGGACAGACCCGAGTCCTGACTTTC. The whole variable domain, remainder taken from reference TRBV15 and TRBJ2-6, is DAMVIQNPRYQVTQFGKPVTLSCSQTLNHNVMYWYQQKSSQAPKLLFHYYDKDFNNEADTPDNFQSRRPNTSFCFLDIRSPGLGDTAMYLCATSRGQTRVLTFGAGSRLTVL.

CDR3 amino acids: CASSIRQGKVSGGYTF. The CDR3 DNA reads as TGTGCCAGTAGTATAAGACAGGGAAAGGTTTCGGGAGGCTACACCTTC. The V call is TRBV19, the J call TRBJ1-2, with 7 bases that match TRBD1. Germline values: CDR1 LNHDA, CDR2 SQIVND (reference sequence). The CDR3 is 16 residues long. The V gene end was trimmed by 2 bases and the J gene end by 8 bases; junction bases not matched to a gene: 14.

This chain joins TRBV19 and TRBJ1-1, with D unresolved. CDR3 length equals 14 residues. V lost 6 bases, J lost 0 bases, and 11 bases lay in between. CDR1 and CDR2 (germline): LNHDA, SQIVND (reference sequence). The CDR3 nucleotides are TGTGCCAGTAGCAGAGCGGCGATGAACACTGAAGCTTTCTTT. It is translated as CASSRAAMNTEAFF.

The chain recombines TRBV18 with TRBJ1-3; no reliable D call. With 3 bases removed from V and 2 bases from J, the gap between germline ends came to 5 bases. CDR3 length equals 13 residues. In germline, CDR1 is KGHSH, CDR2 LQKENI. This chain's CDR3 is CASSPTPGNTIYF. The CDR3 bases are TGTGCCAGCTCACCGACACCTGGAAACACCATATATTTT.

V is TRBV4-1 and J is TRBJ2-3; 12 nucleotides line up with TRBD2. Germline V lookup: CDR1 MGHRA, CDR2 YSYEKL. There are 16 residues in the CDR3. The V gene end was trimmed by 5 bases and the J gene end by 2 bases; junction bases not matched to a gene: 5. DNA for the CDR3: TGCGCCAGCAGCGGACGGACTAGCGGGGACACAGATACGCAGTATTTT. Its protein is CASSGRTSGDTDTQYF.

CDR3 residues: CASSIGGGRRDQPQHF. The CDR3 coding sequence is TGTGCCAGTAGTATAGGGGGGGGGCGCAGGGATCAGCCCCAGCATTTT. The genes are TRBV19 and TRBJ1-5, with D perhaps TRBD1 (6 bases). Trimming pared 1 base from V and 5 bases from J, leaving 15 bases between. Looked up from germline, CDR1 is LNHDA and CDR2 is SQIVND (reference sequence). CDR3 length: 16 amino acids.

The CDR3 sequence is CASSLGLAGRLNEQFF. CDR3 bases: TGTGCCAGCAGCTTGGGACTAGCGGGACGCCTCAATGAGCAGTTCTTC. The rearrangement uses TRBV5-6 and TRBJ2-1; 11 bases align to TRBD2. Looked up from germline, CDR1 is SGHDT and CDR2 is YYEEEE. This CDR3 spans 16 amino acids. The junction had 5 bases not matched to a gene; V was cut back by 0 bases and J by 6 bases.

The V and J genes are TRBV27 and TRBJ2-2, with TRBD1 identical over 9 bases. Per germline, CDR1 MNHEY and CDR2 SMNVEV (reference sequence). This CDR3 has 16 residues. Trimming at V came to 6 bases and at J to 5 bases, leaving 10 bases not matched to a gene. CDR3 residues: CASRGNGDRVTGELFF. DNA of the CDR3: TGTGCCAGCAGGGGCAATGGGGACAGGGTGACCGGGGAGCTGTTTTTT.

The J gene is TRBJ2-7, the V gene TRBV28; 8 nucleotides line up with TRBD1. CDR1 and CDR2 from the germline V gene are MDHEN and SYDVKM. V trimming: 4 bases; J trimming: 10 bases; junction bases outside the gene matches: 9. The CDR3 length is 13 residues. The DNA of the CDR3 is TGTGCCAGCAGTTCCGTGGACAGGGAGAGCCAGTACTTC. This translates into CASSSVDRESQYF.